The 9 T cell receptor beta chains presented below share a single source sample, sequenced in a study of blood T cell repertoires in COVID-19. Measured with immunoSEQ multiplex PCR; TCRdb has only the in-frame clones, and not every one. Here the sample spans some 250,000 clones, about 90% being singletons. Sequencing used PBMCs or T cells enriched from blood (not recorded which). Receptors originate from a human donor in a cohort exposed to, infected with or recovered from COVID-19 (not recorded which). The donor label of this sample is uncertain.

The chain carries TRBV5-1 and TRBJ2-7, with TRBD2 identical over 9 bases. This CDR3 has 15 amino acids. V trimming: 6 bases; J trimming: 4 bases; junction bases outside the gene matches: 11. From germline, CDR1 is SGHRS and CDR2 YFSETQ. CDR3 nucleotide sequence: TGCGCCAGCAATCAGGTTAGCGGGGGCCGATACGAGCAGTACTTC. Its protein product is CASNQVSGGRYEQYF.

The chain joins TRBV7-2 to TRBJ1-2, with a tentative D call TRBD1 (5 bases). The CDR3 consists of 15 residues. Trimming took 7 bases from V and 5 from J, leaving 20 bases between them. Germline CDR1 is SGHTA and CDR2 is FQGNSA. CDR3 bases: TGTGCCAGCACCGTGGGAGGGGATCCAAGATATGGCTACACCTTC. It yields the protein CASTVGGDPRYGYTF.

This rearrangement joins TRBV6-5 to TRBJ1-3; no reliable D call. Trimming left V 7 bases short and J 2 bases short, with 9 bases between. The CDR3 covers 13 residues. CDR1 is MNHEY and CDR2 is SVGAGI in the germline V gene. The CDR3, as DNA: TGTGCCAGCAAAGTCCGCGCTGGAAACACCATATATTTT. Translating gives CASKVRAGNTIYF.

The rearrangement uses TRBV7-3 and TRBJ2-1, with 8 nucleotides matching TRBD1. The ends lost 4 bases at V and 0 bases at J; junction bases unmatched: 8. The CDR3 is 17 residues long. Germline V gene lookup returns CDR1 SGHTA and CDR2 FQGTGA. DNA for the CDR3: TGTGCCAGCAGCTCAACGGGACAGGCTTTCTCCTACAATGAGCAGTTCTTC. Protein product: CASSSTGQAFSYNEQFF.

The chain links TRBV7-9 to TRBJ2-1; 8 nucleotides align to TRBD2. This CDR3 region has 15 residues. CDR1 is SEHNR and CDR2 is FQNEAQ in the germline V gene (reference sequence). V lost 8 bases to trimming and J lost 2 bases; unmatched junction nucleotides: 8. CDR3 protein: CASSPRGGPYNEQFF. The CDR3 region has the DNA TGTGCCAGCTCTCCCCGGGGGGGTCCCTACAATGAGCAGTTCTTC.

The genes are TRBV27 and TRBJ2-1, with a possible D match to TRBD1 (5 bases). The CDR3 totals 14 residues. CDR1 MNHEY and CDR2 SMNVEV come from the germline V gene (reference sequence). V lost 4 bases and J lost 9, with 16 bases in between. The CDR3 DNA sequence: TGTGCCAGCAGTTACGCCCCAGGGTCGACTGAGCAGTTCTTC. Its translation: CASSYAPGSTEQFF.

The V call is TRBV27, the J call TRBJ1-1; 10 bases fit TRBD1. The germline gives CDR1 MNHEY, CDR2 SMNVEV (reference sequence). There are 13 residues in the CDR3. V lost 7 bases and J lost 4; bases outside the gene matches: 3. CDR3 sequence: CASTRTGGTEAFF. CDR3 nucleotide sequence: TGTGCCAGCACCCGGACAGGGGGCACTGAAGCTTTCTTT.

This clone has more than one count but fewer than ten. The chain links TRBV11-2 to TRBJ1-2; TRBD1 is a possible D gene (5 bases). Trimming took off 5 bases at V and 5 bases at J, with 21 bases between the two ends. CDR3 length: 16 residues. Germline V gene sequence: CDR1 SGHAT, CDR2 FQNNGV. CDR3 residues: CASSTTKGREAYGYTF. CDR3 DNA sequence: TGTGCCAGCAGCACCACCAAGGGGAGGGAGGCTTATGGCTACACCTTC.

The chain recombines TRBV5-4 with TRBJ2-3; 7 nucleotides align to TRBD1. The CDR3 is 16 amino acids. V shed 1 base, J shed 1 base, and the junction held 6 bases outside the gene matches. Germline CDR1 SGHNT, CDR2 YYREEE (reference sequence). The CDR3 protein is CASSLQRTGRTDTQYF. The CDR3 DNA reads as TGTGCCAGCAGCTTGCAACGGACAGGACGCACAGATACGCAGTATTTT.